Presented here are 28 T cell receptor beta chains from one specimen sequenced in a study of blood T cell repertoires in COVID-19. Profiling relied on immunoSEQ multiplex PCR, and the TCRdb table lists in-frame clones only, not all of them. The sample lists more than 85,000 clones, approximately 80% occurring once. What was sequenced was peripheral blood. All receptors derive from a woman in her fifties or sixties with acute or convalescent COVID-19.

A word on this clone: Compared with germline, one end of the junction differs, possibly owing to a read error. The identical CDR3 is also encoded by other nucleotide sequences in the sample. The chain joins TRBV4-3 to TRBJ1-1; no clear D. From germline, CDR1 is LGHNA and CDR2 YSLEER. The CDR3 loop spans 14 amino acids. The chain's CDR3 is CASSQGAVNTEAFF. CDR3 coding DNA: TGCGCCAGCAGCCAAGGGGCCGTGAATACTGAAGCTTTCTTT.

The V call is TRBV5-4, the J call TRBJ2-1; 11 positions agree with TRBD2. Germline V CDR1 and CDR2: SGHNT, YYREEE (reference sequence). CDR3 size: 15 residues. The V segment lost 2 bases and the J segment 5 bases; nucleotides outside the gene matches: 3. The CDR3 loop reads CASSFPSGGHNEQFF. The CDR3 DNA reads TGTGCCAGCAGCTTTCCTAGCGGGGGGCACAATGAGCAGTTCTTC. Full variable domain (missing parts from reference TRBV5-4 and TRBJ2-1): ETGVTQSPTHLIKTRGQQVTLRCSSQSGHNTVSWYQQALGQGPQFIFQYYREEENGRGNFPPRFSGLQFPNYSSELNVNALELDDSALYLCASSFPSGGHNEQFFGPGTRLTVL.

V usage is TRBV19 and J usage is TRBJ2-2; 11 positions match TRBD2. V was pared by 10 bases and J by 0 bases, with 10 bases of the junction left unmatched. Germline CDR1 reads LNHDA; CDR2 reads SQIVND (reference sequence). The CDR3 is 17 residues long. DNA for the CDR3: TGTGCCATAAAGTACGGGACTAGCGGATCGAACACCGGGGAGCTGTTTTTT. Its protein is CAIKYGTSGSNTGELFF.

The chain is built from TRBV4-2 and TRBJ1-4; maybe TRBD1 (6 bases). V shed 0 bases and J shed 7 bases, with 12 bases lying between them. The V gene's germline CDR1 is LGHNA and CDR2 YNFKEQ. The CDR3 runs to 15 residues. The chain's CDR3 is CASSQDRGEGEKLFF. The CDR3 DNA is TGTGCCAGCAGCCAAGACAGGGGAGAAGGTGAAAAACTGTTTTTT.

The J gene is TRBJ1-2, the V gene TRBV30; no firm D call. The germline V gene has CDR1 GTSNPN and CDR2 SVGIG (reference sequence). The CDR3 contains 14 residues. Trimming shortened V by 0 bases and J by 7 bases, and 15 bases separated the two germline ends. CDR3: CAWSVQSLTGGYTF. CDR3 coding DNA: TGTGCCTGGAGTGTTCAATCCTTAACCGGTGGCTACACCTTC.

The chain links TRBV11-2 to TRBJ1-6; possible D gene TRBD1, 5 bases. The V and J ends lost 2 bases and 10 bases respectively, with 12 bases between them. The CDR3 contains 14 residues. Germline CDR1 is SGHAT and CDR2 is FQNNGV. CDR3 sequence: CASSLFQGGSPLHF. The CDR3 DNA reads as TGTGCCAGCAGCTTATTCCAGGGAGGGTCACCCCTCCACTTT.

This chain links TRBV3-1 (or the pseudogene TRBV3-2) with TRBJ2-5; tentatively, D is TRBD1 (5 bases). The CDR3 contains 13 residues. The V gene's germline CDR1 is LGHDT and CDR2 YNNKEL (reference sequence). V dropped 6 bases and J dropped 2 bases, with 10 bases sitting between them. The CDR3, as DNA: TGTGCCAGCAGGCGGACAATTCAAGAGACCCAGTACTTC. This translates into CASRRTIQETQYF.

The chain links TRBV6-5 to TRBJ2-1; maybe TRBD2 (6 bases). The CDR3 contains 14 residues. The germline V gene has CDR1 MNHEY and CDR2 SVGAGI. Trimming left V 11 bases short and J 0 bases short, with 14 bases between. CDR3 sequence reads: CAAGRQSSYNEQFF. CDR3 coding DNA: TGTGCCGCGGGAAGGCAGAGCTCCTACAATGAGCAGTTCTTC.

The chain carries TRBV4-1 and TRBJ1-1, with 8 positions matching TRBD1. The germline gives CDR1 MGHRA, CDR2 YSYEKL. CDR3 length: 16 amino acids. Germline trimming cut 0 bases from V and 4 bases from J; bases unmatched to any gene: 7. Written as DNA, the CDR3 is TGCGCCAGCAGCCAAGATTCCTCGACAGGGGCCACTGAAGCTTTCTTT. Protein sequence: CASSQDSSTGATEAFF.

This rearrangement joins TRBV5-1 to TRBJ2-5; TRBD2 matches 9 bases. The CDR3 has 17 residues. CDR1 is SGHRS, CDR2 YFSETQ, per germline. Losses at the gene ends were 1 base for V and 1 base for J; bases not matched to a gene: 8. The CDR3 DNA reads as TGCGCCAGCAGCTTGAGTCTTCAGCGGGGGGCCCAAGAGACCCAGTACTTC. Its translation: CASSLSLQRGAQETQYF.

V gene TRBV9 combines with J gene TRBJ1-6, with 8 bases that match TRBD1. The V gene end was trimmed by 2 bases and the J gene end by 9 bases; junction bases not matched to a gene: 7. The germline gives CDR1 SGDLS, CDR2 YYNGEE. There are 15 residues in the CDR3. CDR3 coding DNA: TGTGCCAGCAGCGTCCCAGGGGGCTCTTCTTCACCCCTCCACTTT. Translating it yields CASSVPGGSSSPLHF. The full variable domain, rest sourced from reference TRBV9 and TRBJ1-6, is DSGVTQTPKHLITATGQRVTLRCSPRSGDLSVYWYQQSLDQGLQFLIQYYNGEERAKGNILERFSAQQFPDLHSELNLSSLELGDSALYFCASSVPGGSSSPLHFGNGTRLTVT.

The V and J genes are TRBV3-1 (or the pseudogene TRBV3-2) and TRBJ1-2, with D possibly being TRBD1 (6 bases). This CDR3 spans 14 amino acids. V was clipped by 3 bases and J by 2 bases, with 10 bases between them. Germline V gene data show CDR1 as LGHDT and CDR2 as YNNKEL (reference sequence). CDR3: CASSHPGHNYGYTF. The CDR3 DNA follows: TGTGCCAGCAGCCACCCGGGACACAACTATGGCTACACCTTC.

This clone was counted once. The chain has TRBV29-1 and TRBJ1-1, with D possibly being TRBD1 (5 bases). V lost 3 bases and J lost 1, with 9 bases in between. The CDR3 is 13 amino acids. Germline loops: CDR1 SQVTM, CDR2 ANQGSEA. CDR3 bases: TGCAGCGTTGAGCGGCAGGGGAACACTGAAGCTTTCTTT. This translates into CSVERQGNTEAFF.

A note on this clone: At one end, the junction sequence differs from germline, possibly due to a read error. The chain combines TRBV6-5 with TRBJ2-7; D might be TRBD1 (8 bases). CDR3 length: 12 amino acids. The germline CDR1 and CDR2 sequences are MNHEY and SVGAGI. CDR3 residues: CASRSAQGGPFF. In nucleotides, the CDR3 is TGTGCCAGCAGATCCGCACAGGGGGGGCCTTTCTTC.

The rearrangement uses TRBV7-2 and TRBJ1-1; TRBD1 is a possible D gene (5 bases). CDR1 and CDR2 from the germline V gene are SGHTA and FQGNSA. The V gene lost 1 base and the J gene lost 4 bases, with 10 bases spanning the gap. This CDR3 region has 14 residues. CDR3 in amino acids: CASSLVPGGTEAFF. The CDR3 DNA reads TGTGCCAGCAGCTTAGTACCGGGGGGCACTGAAGCTTTCTTT.

The chain is built from TRBV24-1 and TRBJ1-1; D is ambiguous. V was pared by 9 bases and J by 1 base, with 11 bases between. The CDR3 runs 13 residues. Germline-derived CDR1 and CDR2 are KGHDR and SFDVKD. The CDR3 nucleotides are TGTGCCACCTACACGACTGAGAACACTGAAGCTTTCTTT. As protein: CATYTTENTEAFF.

The CDR3: CASRAQGNRNQPQHF. The CDR3 DNA follows: TGTGCCAGCAGAGCTCAGGGGAATCGCAATCAGCCCCAGCATTTT. V gene TRBV5-5 combines with J gene TRBJ1-5, with D possibly being TRBD1 (6 bases). Germline V gene data show CDR1 as SGHKS and CDR2 as YYEKEE (reference sequence). Trimming shortened V by 5 bases and J by 2 bases, and 14 bases separated the two germline ends. The CDR3 length is 15 residues.

The chain links TRBV29-1 to TRBJ2-3; 9 nucleotides agree with TRBD2. J was trimmed by 6 bases and V by 6 bases; bases with no gene match: 7. Per germline, CDR1 SQVTM and CDR2 ANQGSEA. The CDR3 runs 13 residues. In DNA form, the CDR3 reads TGCAGCGTCGCGGGAGGGTTCACGGATACGCAGTATTTT. Amino acids: CSVAGGFTDTQYF.

The genes are TRBV9 and TRBJ1-1; 7 positions match TRBD1. The CDR3 runs 16 residues. J lost 0 bases, V lost 3 bases, and 8 bases had no gene match. The germline V gene encodes CDR1 SGDLS and CDR2 YYNGEE. CDR3: CASSAPRDSMNTEAFF. CDR3 in DNA: TGTGCCAGCAGCGCTCCCCGGGACAGCATGAACACTGAAGCTTTCTTT.

The chain carries TRBV28 and TRBJ1-1; D may be TRBD1 (6 bases). The CDR3 is made up of 15 amino acids. Germline V lookup: CDR1 MDHEN, CDR2 SYDVKM. V was shortened by 6 bases and J by 0 bases, with 14 bases between the two germline ends. The CDR3 DNA sequence: TGTGCCAGCAGGCCGACTACAGGGTTGAACACTGAAGCTTTCTTT. Amino acid sequence: CASRPTTGLNTEAFF.

This chain links TRBV29-1 with TRBJ2-5; TRBD2 might be the D (5 bases). The V and J ends lost 5 bases and 7 bases respectively, with 14 bases between them. Germline V gene lookup returns CDR1 SQVTM and CDR2 ANQGSEA. The CDR3 length is 12 residues. CDR3 in DNA: TGCAGCGTTAACCAGGCAGGAGGGACCCAGTACTTC. Protein sequence: CSVNQAGGTQYF.

This clone came up a few times. This chain connects TRBV19 to TRBJ1-1; perhaps TRBD1 as D (6 bases). Trimming cost V 1 base and J 1 base, with 7 bases left between them. The CDR3 spans 14 residues. Germline V lookup: CDR1 LNHDA, CDR2 SQIVND (reference sequence). The CDR3 protein is CASSIGGQNTEAFF. CDR3 sequence (DNA): TGTGCCAGTAGTATAGGGGGACAGAACACTGAAGCTTTCTTT.

V and J are TRBV9 and TRBJ2-1; 8 nucleotides line up with TRBD2. The germline CDR1 and CDR2 sequences are SGDLS and YYNGEE. There are 15 residues in the CDR3. V lost 3 bases to trimming and J lost 1 base; unmatched junction nucleotides: 3. CDR3 region: CASSGTSGSYNEQFF. CDR3 nucleotide sequence: TGTGCCAGCAGCGGAACTAGCGGATCCTACAATGAGCAGTTCTTC.

V is TRBV4-2 and J is TRBJ2-5; 7 positions agree with TRBD2. Germline loops: CDR1 LGHNA, CDR2 YNFKEQ. The CDR3 has 15 residues. The J segment lost 6 bases and the V segment lost 0 bases, leaving 7 bases of the junction unmatched. The CDR3 DNA sequence: TGTGCCAGCAGCCAAGAACCGGGGGGTGGTCAGACCCAGTACTTC. This translates into CASSQEPGGGQTQYF.

In its sample, this clone was seen once. The chain recombines TRBV4-1 with TRBJ1-6; a weak D match, TRBD1 (5 bases). V gave up 0 bases and J gave up 7 bases, with 13 bases separating them. This CDR3 comprises 16 residues. The germline CDR1 and CDR2 sequences are MGHRA and YSYEKL. The CDR3 reads CASSQEGGRGNSPLHF. CDR3 sequence (DNA): TGCGCCAGCAGCCAAGAAGGAGGGCGGGGGAATTCACCCCTCCACTTT.

The rearrangement joins TRBV3-1 (or the pseudogene TRBV3-2) to TRBJ2-2; tentative D call: TRBD1 (5 bases). Trimming removed 0 bases at V and 5 bases at J, with 19 bases between. The CDR3 has 18 residues. From germline, CDR1 is LGHDT and CDR2 YNNKEL (reference sequence). This CDR3 is CASSQEFQFRGYTGELFF. The CDR3 region has the DNA TGTGCCAGCAGCCAAGAATTTCAGTTTAGGGGTTATACCGGGGAGCTGTTTTTT.

The V and J genes are TRBV19 and TRBJ1-5; tentatively, D is TRBD1 (5 bases). Germline V lookup: CDR1 LNHDA, CDR2 SQIVND (reference sequence). The CDR3 length is 15 residues. V was trimmed by 5 bases and J by 7 bases, leaving 18 bases between them. CDR3 DNA sequence: TGTGCCAGTAGTGCCCGGGGGGGTGGCGGGCAGCCCCAGCATTTT. Protein sequence: CASSARGGGGQPQHF.

This sequence joins TRBV19 and TRBJ1-1; the match to TRBD1 covers 9 bases. V gave up 1 base and J gave up 5 bases; unmatched junction bases: 8. The CDR3 consists of 16 residues. The germline V gene has CDR1 LNHDA and CDR2 SQIVND (reference sequence). CDR3 in amino acids: CASSIAVDRGLTEAFF. The CDR3 region has the DNA TGTGCCAGTAGTATAGCCGTTGACAGGGGGTTGACTGAAGCTTTCTTT.